In this sample, the clone carrying this TCR beta chain turned up a few times. Its antigen is unidentified. These data come from a study of T cell repertoires in aging, cancer and after chemotherapy. Study-level information: Glioblastoma patients receiving temozolomide-based therapy gave paired samples before and after chemotherapy. Study-level points and caveats: Compared with age-matched healthy donors, untreated hematological or solid cancer patients showed higher blood TCR clonality. In cancer patients, declining TCR diversity with age involved lost richness and lost evenness.

A mixed TRB-A/B primer pool amplified rearranged TRB by multiplex touch-down PCR. TCRdb used MiXCR to reprocess the multiplex PCR reads, holding one entry per CDR3 protein. The sample shows 1,500 to 2,000 distinct CDR3 sequences, around 23% of them seen only once. TCR beta rearrangements were amplified from peripheral blood genomic DNA. The CDR3 is 14 residues long. Germline trimming cut 3 bases from V and 8 bases from J; bases unmatched to any gene: 6. Germline V gene lookup returns CDR1 SGHDT and CDR2 YYEEEE. Material for sequencing was blood. This chain connects TRBV5-6 to TRBJ2-1; 9 positions agree with TRBD1. The receptor's source is a human donor with a solid tumor. CDR3 in amino acids: CASSWEGQGDEQFF. DNA of the CDR3: TGTGCCAGCAGCTGGGAGGGACAGGGCGATGAGCAGTTCTTC.